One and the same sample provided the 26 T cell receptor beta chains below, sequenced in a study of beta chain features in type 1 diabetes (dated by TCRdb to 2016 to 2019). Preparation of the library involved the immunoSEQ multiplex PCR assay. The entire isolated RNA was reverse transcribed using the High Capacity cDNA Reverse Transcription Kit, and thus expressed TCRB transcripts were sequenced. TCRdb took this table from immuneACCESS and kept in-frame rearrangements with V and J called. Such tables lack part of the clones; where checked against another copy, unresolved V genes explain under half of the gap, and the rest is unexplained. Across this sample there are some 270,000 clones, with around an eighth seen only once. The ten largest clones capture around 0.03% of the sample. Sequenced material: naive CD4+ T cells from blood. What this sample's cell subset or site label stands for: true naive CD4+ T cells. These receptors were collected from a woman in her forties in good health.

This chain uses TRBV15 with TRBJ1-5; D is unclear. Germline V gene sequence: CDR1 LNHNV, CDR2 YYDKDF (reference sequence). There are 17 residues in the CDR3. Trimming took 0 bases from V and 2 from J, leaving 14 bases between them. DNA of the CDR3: TGTGCCACCAGCAGAGATTTAGGGATCGGGGGCAATCAGCCCCAGCATTTT. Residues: CATSRDLGIGGNQPQHF.

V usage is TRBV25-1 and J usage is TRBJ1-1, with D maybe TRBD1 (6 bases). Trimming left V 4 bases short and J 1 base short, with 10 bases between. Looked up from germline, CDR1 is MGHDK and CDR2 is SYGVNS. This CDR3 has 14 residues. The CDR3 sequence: CASSGQDKNTEAFF. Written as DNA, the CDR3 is TGTGCCAGCAGTGGACAGGATAAGAACACTGAAGCTTTCTTT.

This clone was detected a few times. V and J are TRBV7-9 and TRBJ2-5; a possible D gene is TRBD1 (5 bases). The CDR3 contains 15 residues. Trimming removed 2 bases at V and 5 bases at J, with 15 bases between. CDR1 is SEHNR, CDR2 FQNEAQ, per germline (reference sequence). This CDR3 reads CASSLRSRVVETQYF. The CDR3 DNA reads TGTGCCAGCAGCTTAAGGTCCAGGGTGGTCGAGACCCAGTACTTC.

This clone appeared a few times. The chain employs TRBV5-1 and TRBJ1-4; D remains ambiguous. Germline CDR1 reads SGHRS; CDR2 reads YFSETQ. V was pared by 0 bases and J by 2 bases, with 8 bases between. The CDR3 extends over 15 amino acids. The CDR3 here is CASSLGTSTNEKLFF. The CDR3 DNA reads TGCGCCAGCAGCTTGGGAACTTCCACTAATGAAAAACTGTTTTTT.

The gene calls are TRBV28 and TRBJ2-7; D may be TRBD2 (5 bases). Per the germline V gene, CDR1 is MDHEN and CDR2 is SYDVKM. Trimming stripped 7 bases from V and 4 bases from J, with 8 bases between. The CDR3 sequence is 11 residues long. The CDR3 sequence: CASTGKYEQYF. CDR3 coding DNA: TGTGCCAGCACGGGGAAATACGAGCAGTACTTC.

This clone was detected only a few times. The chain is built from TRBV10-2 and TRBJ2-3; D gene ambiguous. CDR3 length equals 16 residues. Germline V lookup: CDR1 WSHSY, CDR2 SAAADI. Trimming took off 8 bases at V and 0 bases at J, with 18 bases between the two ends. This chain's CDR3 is CASGSPPGLSTDTQYF. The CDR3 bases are TGCGCCAGCGGATCGCCCCCGGGTCTCAGCACAGATACGCAGTATTTT.

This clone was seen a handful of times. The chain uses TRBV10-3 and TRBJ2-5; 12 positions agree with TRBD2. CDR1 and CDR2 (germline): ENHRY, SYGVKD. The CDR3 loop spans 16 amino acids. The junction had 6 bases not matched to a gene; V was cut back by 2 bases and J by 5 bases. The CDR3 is CAISETGLAGSETQYF. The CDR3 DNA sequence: TGTGCCATCAGTGAGACCGGACTAGCGGGGTCGGAGACCCAGTACTTC.

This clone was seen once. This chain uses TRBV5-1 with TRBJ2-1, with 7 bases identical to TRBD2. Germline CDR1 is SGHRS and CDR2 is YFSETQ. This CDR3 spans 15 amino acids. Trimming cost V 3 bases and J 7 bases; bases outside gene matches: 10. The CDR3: CASSSLLRGGNEQFF. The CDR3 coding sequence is TGCGCCAGCAGCTCCCTACTCCGCGGGGGTAATGAGCAGTTCTTC.

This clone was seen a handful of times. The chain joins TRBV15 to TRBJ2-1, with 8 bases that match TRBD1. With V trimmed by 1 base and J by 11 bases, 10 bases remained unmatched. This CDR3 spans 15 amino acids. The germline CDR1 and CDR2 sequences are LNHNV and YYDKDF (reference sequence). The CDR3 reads CATSRAKAGGAKQFF. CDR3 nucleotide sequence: TGTGCCACCAGCAGAGCGAAAGCAGGGGGCGCCAAGCAGTTCTTC.

CDR3 residues: CASSAQGQVVTNEQFF. The CDR3 bases are TGTGCCAGCAGCGCCCAGGGACAGGTCGTAACCAATGAGCAGTTCTTC. The chain uses TRBV9 and TRBJ2-1; TRBD1 aligns across 8 bases. After removal of 3 bases from V and 6 bases from J, the junction contained 11 bases not matched to a gene. CDR1 is SGDLS, CDR2 YYNGEE, per germline. The CDR3 sequence is 16 residues long.

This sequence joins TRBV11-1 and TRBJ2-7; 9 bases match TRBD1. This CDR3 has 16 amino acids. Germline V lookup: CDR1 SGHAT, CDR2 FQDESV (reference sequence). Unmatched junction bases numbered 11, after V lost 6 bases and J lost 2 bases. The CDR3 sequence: CASSQGSGTGTYEQYF. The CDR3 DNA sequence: TGTGCCAGCAGTCAGGGGTCCGGGACAGGGACCTACGAGCAGTACTTC.

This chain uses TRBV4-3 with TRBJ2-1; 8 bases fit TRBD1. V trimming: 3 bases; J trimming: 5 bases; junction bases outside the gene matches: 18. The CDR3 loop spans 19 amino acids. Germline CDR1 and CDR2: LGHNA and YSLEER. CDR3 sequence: CASSHEPPMPGQENNEQFF. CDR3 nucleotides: TGCGCCAGCAGCCATGAACCTCCAATGCCGGGACAGGAGAACAATGAGCAGTTCTTC.

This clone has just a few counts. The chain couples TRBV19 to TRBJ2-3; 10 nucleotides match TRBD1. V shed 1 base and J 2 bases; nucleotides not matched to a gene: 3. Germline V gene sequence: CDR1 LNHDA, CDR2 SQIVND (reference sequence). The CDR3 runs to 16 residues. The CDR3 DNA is TGTGCCAGTAGTATAGGGGGACAGGGGCACACAGATACGCAGTATTTT. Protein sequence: CASSIGGQGHTDTQYF.

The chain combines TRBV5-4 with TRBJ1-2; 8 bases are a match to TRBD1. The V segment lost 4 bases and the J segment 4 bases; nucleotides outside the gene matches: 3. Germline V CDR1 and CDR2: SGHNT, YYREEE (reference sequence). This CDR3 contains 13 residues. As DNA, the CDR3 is TGTGCCAGCAGCCGGACAGGGTTCTATGGCTACACCTTC. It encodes CASSRTGFYGYTF. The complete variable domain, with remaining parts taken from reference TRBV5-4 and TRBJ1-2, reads ETGVTQSPTHLIKTRGQQVTLRCSSQSGHNTVSWYQQALGQGPQFIFQYYREEENGRGNFPPRFSGLQFPNYSSELNVNALELDDSALYLCASSRTGFYGYTFGSGTRLTVV.

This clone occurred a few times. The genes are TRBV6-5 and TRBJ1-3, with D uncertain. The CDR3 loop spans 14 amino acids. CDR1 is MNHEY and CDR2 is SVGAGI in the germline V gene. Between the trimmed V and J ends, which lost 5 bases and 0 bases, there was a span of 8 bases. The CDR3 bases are TGTGCCAGCAGTCGCAGTGACTCTGGAAACACCATATATTTT. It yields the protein CASSRSDSGNTIYF.

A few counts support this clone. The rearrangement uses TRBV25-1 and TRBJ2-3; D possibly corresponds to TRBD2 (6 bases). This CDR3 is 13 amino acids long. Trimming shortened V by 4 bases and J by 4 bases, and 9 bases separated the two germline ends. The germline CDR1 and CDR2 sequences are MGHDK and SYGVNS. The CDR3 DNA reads TGTGCCAGCAGTGGTACTAGCCCAGATACGCAGTATTTT. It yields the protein CASSGTSPDTQYF.

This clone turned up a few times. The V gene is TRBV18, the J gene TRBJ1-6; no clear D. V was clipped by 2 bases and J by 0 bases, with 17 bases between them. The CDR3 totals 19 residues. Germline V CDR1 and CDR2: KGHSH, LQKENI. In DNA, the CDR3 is TGTGCCAGCTCACCAATAGGAGGAAGCGGAAGCTCCTATAATTCACCCCTCCACTTT. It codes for CASSPIGGSGSSYNSPLHF.

CDR3 sequence (DNA): TGTGCCAGCAGCGCCCGACTAGCGGGGGGGGTCGACGAGCAGTACTTC. Its translation: CASSARLAGGVDEQYF. The chain recombines TRBV9 with TRBJ2-7; 14 bases are shared with TRBD2. The V and J ends lost 3 bases and 5 bases, in that order; junction bases with no gene match: 7. The CDR3 is 16 residues long. The germline V gene encodes CDR1 SGDLS and CDR2 YYNGEE.

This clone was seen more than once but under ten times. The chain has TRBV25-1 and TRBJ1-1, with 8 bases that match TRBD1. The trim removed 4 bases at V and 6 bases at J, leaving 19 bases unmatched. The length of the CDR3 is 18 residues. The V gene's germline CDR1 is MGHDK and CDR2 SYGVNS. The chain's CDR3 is CASSGGTAGGDYRSEAFF. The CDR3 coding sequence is TGTGCCAGCAGTGGCGGAACGGCAGGGGGCGATTATCGCTCTGAAGCTTTCTTT. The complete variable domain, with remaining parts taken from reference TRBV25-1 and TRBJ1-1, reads EADIYQTPRYLVIGTGKKITLECSQTMGHDKMYWYQQDPGMELHLIHYSYGVNSTEKGDLSSESTVSRIRTEHFPLTLESARPSHTSQYLCASSGGTAGGDYRSEAFFGQGTRLTVV.

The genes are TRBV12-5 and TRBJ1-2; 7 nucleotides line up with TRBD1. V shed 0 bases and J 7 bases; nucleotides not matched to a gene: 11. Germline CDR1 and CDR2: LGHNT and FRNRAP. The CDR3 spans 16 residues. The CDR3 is CASGLVPAGTVGGYTF. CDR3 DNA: TGTGCTAGTGGTTTGGTCCCCGCCGGGACAGTAGGTGGCTACACCTTC.

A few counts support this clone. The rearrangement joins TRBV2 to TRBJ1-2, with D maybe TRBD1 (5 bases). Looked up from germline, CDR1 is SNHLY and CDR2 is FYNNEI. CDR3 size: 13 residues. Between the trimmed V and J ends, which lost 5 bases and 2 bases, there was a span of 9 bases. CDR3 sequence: CASSRTGNYGYTF. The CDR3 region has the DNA TGTGCCAGCAGTCGTACAGGCAACTATGGCTACACCTTC.

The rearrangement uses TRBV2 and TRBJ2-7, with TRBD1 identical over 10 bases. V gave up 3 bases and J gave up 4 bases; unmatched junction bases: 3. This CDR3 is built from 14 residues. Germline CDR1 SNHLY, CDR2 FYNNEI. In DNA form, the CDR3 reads TGTGCCAGCAGTGAGACAGGGGGCGGATACGAGCAGTACTTC. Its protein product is CASSETGGGYEQYF.

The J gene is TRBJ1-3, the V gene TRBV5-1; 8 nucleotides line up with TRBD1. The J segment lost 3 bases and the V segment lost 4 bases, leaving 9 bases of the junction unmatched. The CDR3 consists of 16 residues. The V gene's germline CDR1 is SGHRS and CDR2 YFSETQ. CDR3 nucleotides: TGCGCCAGCAGCCCAAGGACAGGGACAGGTGGAAACACCATATATTTT. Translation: CASSPRTGTGGNTIYF.

This chain's CDR3 is CASSPRGTAEAFF. The CDR3 DNA is TGTGCCAGCAGCCCCCGGGGGACCGCTGAAGCTTTCTTT. The genes are TRBV7-2 and TRBJ1-1; D possibly corresponds to TRBD1 (5 bases). The CDR3 is 13 amino acids. With 5 bases removed from V and 6 bases from J, the gap between germline ends came to 13 bases. Looked up from germline, CDR1 is SGHTA and CDR2 is FQGNSA.

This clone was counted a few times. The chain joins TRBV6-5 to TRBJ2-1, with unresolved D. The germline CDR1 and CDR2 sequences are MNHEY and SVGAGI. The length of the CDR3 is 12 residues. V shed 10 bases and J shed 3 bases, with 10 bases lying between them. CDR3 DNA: TGTGCCACCACAGTTCGCTACAATGAGCAGTTCTTC. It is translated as CATTVRYNEQFF.

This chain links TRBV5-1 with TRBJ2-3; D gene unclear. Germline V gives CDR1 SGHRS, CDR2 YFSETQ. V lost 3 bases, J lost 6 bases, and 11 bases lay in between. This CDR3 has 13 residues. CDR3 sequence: CASSSRNRDTQYF. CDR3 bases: TGCGCCAGCAGCTCTAGGAATAGGGATACGCAGTATTTT.